The sequence of this T cell receptor beta chain was determined in a study of T cells in Graves' hyperthyroidism and ophthalmopathy. About the study: Initial diagnosis, before any treatment, was when peripheral blood was collected. Whole-study results and caveats: Model output signaled ophthalmopathy a median about seven months ahead of onset. Most thyroid-expanded clonotypes above 0.001 were also found in blood.

This CDR3 comprises 14 residues. Trimming stripped 1 base from V and 5 bases from J, with 12 bases between. Germline loops: CDR1 SGHTA, CDR2 FQGNSA. Patients showing uncontrolled infection, other autoimmune disease, pregnancy or lactation were ineligible. This clonotype occurred a few times. Its antigen is unidentified. RNA transcripts were the template for amplifying TCR beta CDR3 regions. HTBI primers were used for first-round RT-PCR of the TCR CDR3. MiXCR was run by TCRdb on the multiplex PCR reads, yielding one entry per CDR3 protein. Of roughly 700,000 distinct CDR3 sequences listed, roughly a third are singletons.

The sequenced sample consisted of blood. V gene TRBV7-2 combines with J gene TRBJ2-7; D may be TRBD1 (6 bases). This receptor was taken from a woman aged 40 to 50 with Graves' hyperthyroidism. CDR3 bases: TGTGCCAGCAGCTTAGAAGGGGCAGGGGACGAGCAGTACTTC. Translated: CASSLEGAGDEQYF.